The present T cell receptor (beta chain) was sequenced within a study of T cell responses to AZD1222 COVID-19 vaccine. Trimming shortened V by 6 bases and J by 6 bases, and 14 bases separated the two germline ends. This CDR3 is 13 amino acids long. Germline V gene data show CDR1 as LNHDA and CDR2 as SQIVND (reference sequence). With respect to this clone: Its antigen is currently unknown.

Findings and caveats of the study: Compared with day 0, the breadth and depth of the Spike-specific TCR repertoire rose significantly after two doses of AZD1222. A reported finding is that nearly half of spike-specific TCRs target unmutated variant regions. At baseline, just a handful of AZD1222 recipients tested seropositive.

Here immunoSEQ multiplex PCR was the method, and the copy in TCRdb shows in-frame clones only, minus some. The repertoire consists of about 200,000 clones, with roughly 90% occurring once and the leading ten covering around 3%. Pooled samples include second doses given at about 4 or 12 weeks. The input for sequencing was peripheral blood, taken 28 days after the second AZD1222 dose. The sequence was obtained from an adult who received the AZD1222 COVID-19 vaccine. V and J are TRBV19 and TRBJ1-2; D might be TRBD1 (5 bases). The CDR3 reads CASRMVAGDGYTF. CDR3 DNA sequence: TGTGCCAGTAGAATGGTTGCGGGGGATGGCTACACCTTC.